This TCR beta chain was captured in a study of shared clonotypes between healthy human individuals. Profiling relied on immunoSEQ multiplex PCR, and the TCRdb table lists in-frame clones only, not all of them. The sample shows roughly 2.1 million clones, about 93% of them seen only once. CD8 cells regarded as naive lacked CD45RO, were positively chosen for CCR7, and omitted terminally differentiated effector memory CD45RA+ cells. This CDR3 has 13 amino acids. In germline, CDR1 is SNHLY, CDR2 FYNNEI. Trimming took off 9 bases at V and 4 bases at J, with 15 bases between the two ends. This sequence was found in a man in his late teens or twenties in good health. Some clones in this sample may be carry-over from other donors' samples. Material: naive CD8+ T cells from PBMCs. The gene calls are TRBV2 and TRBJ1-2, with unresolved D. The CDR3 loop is CARRARSIYGYTF. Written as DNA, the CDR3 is TGTGCCAGGAGAGCCAGGAGTATCTATGGCTACACCTTC.